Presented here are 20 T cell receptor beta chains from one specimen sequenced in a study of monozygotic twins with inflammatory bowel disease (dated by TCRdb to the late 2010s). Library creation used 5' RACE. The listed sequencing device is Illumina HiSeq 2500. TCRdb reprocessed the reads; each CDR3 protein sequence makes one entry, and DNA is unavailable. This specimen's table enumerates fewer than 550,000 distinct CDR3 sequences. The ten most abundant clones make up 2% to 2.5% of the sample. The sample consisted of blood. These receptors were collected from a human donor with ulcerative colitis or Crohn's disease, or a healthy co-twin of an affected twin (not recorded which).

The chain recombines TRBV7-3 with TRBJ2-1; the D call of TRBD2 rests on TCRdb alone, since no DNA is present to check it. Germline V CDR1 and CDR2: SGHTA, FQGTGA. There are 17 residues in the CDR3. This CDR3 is CASSFGSGDSSYNEQFF.

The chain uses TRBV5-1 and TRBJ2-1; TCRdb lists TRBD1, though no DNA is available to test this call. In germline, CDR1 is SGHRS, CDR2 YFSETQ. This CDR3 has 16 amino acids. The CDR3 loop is CASSLWAGASNNEQFF.

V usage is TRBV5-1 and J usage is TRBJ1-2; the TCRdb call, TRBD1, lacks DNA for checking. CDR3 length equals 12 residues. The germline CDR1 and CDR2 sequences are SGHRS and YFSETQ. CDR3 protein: CASSPDSYSYTF.

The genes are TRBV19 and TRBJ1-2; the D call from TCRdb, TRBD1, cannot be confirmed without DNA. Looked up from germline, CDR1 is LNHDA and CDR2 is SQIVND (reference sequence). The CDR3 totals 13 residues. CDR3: CASSRISGDGYTF.

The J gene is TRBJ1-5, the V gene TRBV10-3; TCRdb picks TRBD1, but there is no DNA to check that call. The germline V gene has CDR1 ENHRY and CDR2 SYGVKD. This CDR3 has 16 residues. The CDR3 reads CAISEGQGAFNQPQHF.

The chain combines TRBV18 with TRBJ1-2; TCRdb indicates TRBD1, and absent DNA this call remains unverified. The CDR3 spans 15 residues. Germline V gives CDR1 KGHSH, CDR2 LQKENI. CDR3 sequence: CASSPKVGQGHGYTF.

The CDR3 here is CASSSTPGQYTEAFF. The chain recombines TRBV6-5 with TRBJ1-1; TCRdb lists TRBD1, though no DNA is available to test this call. Per the germline V gene, CDR1 is MNHEY and CDR2 is SVGAGI. The CDR3 sequence is 15 residues long.

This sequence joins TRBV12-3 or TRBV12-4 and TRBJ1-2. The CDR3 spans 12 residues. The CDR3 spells CASSPTSQGSTF.

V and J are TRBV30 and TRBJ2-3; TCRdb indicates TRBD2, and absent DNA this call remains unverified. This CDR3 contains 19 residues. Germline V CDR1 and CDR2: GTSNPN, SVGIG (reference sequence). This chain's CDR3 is CAWSDTTGGLAGITDTQYF.

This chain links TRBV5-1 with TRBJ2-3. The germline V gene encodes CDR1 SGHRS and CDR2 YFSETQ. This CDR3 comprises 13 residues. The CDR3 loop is CASSLTATHTQYF.

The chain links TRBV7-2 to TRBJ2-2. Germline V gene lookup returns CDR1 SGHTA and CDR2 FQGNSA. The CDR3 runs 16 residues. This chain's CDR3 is CASSLDVWRKTGELFF. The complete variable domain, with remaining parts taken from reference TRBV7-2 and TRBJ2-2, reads GAGVSQSPSNKVTEKGKDVELRCDPISGHTALYWYRQSLGQGLEFLIYFQGNSAPDKSGLPSDRFSAERTGGSVSTLTIQRTQQEDSAVYLCASSLDVWRKTGELFFGEGSRLTVL.

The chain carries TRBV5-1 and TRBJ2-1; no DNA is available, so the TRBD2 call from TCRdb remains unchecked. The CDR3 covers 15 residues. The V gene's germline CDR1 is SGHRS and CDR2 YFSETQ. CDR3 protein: CASSPGLAGYNEQFF.

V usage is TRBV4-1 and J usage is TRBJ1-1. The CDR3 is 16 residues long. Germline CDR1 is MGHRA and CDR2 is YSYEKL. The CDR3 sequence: CASSPDLVLGNTEAFF.

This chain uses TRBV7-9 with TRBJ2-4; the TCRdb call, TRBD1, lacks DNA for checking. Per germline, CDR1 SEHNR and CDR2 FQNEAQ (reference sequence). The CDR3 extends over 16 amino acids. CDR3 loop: CASSPYTGMAKNIQYF.

Here the CDR3 reads CASSQDHLSYNEQFF. V usage is TRBV4-3 and J usage is TRBJ2-1. Per the germline V gene, CDR1 is LGHNA and CDR2 is YSLEER. CDR3 length: 15 amino acids.

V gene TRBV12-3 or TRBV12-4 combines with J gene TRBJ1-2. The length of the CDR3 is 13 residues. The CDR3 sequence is CASSSGGTYGYTF.

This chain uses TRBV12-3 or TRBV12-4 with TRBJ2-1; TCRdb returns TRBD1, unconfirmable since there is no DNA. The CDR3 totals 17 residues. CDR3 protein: CASSLIMTGGRGNEQFF.

The CDR3 spells CASSLDTGGTYEQYF. The rearrangement uses TRBV7-2 and TRBJ2-7; TCRdb returns TRBD1, unconfirmable since there is no DNA. The CDR3 is 15 amino acids. Per the germline V gene, CDR1 is SGHTA and CDR2 is FQGNSA.

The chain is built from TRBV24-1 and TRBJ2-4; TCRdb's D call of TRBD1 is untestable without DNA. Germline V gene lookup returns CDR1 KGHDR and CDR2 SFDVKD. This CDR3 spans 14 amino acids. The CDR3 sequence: CATSTGGTKNIQYF.

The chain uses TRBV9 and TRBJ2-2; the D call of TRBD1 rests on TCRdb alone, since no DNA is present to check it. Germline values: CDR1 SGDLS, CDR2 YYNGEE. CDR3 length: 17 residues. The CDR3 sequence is CASSVGLGHPGTGELFF.